This TCR beta chain was recorded in a study of brain T cells in children with intractable seizures. The CDR3 length is 14 residues. Per germline, CDR1 SGHTA and CDR2 FQGNSA. J gave up 7 bases and V 1 base, and 3 bases lay outside the gene matches. Time point specified: blood from clinic visit 5 months post-surgery; TSC patient then seizure free. The data were produced by immunoSEQ multiplex PCR, yet TCRdb's version contains in-frame clones alone and is incomplete. Here the sample spans about 350,000 clones, nearly 95% being singletons. This chain uses TRBV7-2 with TRBJ2-2; the match to TRBD2 covers 7 bases. Specimen: peripheral blood, collected about 5 months after surgery. The sequence was collected from a boy in the first two years of life with tuberous sclerosis and intractable seizures. Here the CDR3 reads CASSLGGGVGELFF. The CDR3 DNA sequence: TGTGCCAGCAGCTTAGGCGGGGGAGTCGGGGAGCTGTTTTTT.